The 29 T cell receptor beta chains given below trace back to one sample, sequenced in a study of PD-1 blockade in classical Hodgkin lymphoma. Noted time point: newly diagnosed, previously untreated cHL patient sample. Assay used: immunoSEQ multiplex PCR; TCRdb lists only in-frame clones, some missing. The sample records 70,000 or so clones, 93% being singletons. Material for sequencing was peripheral blood mononuclear cells (PBMCs). These receptors were taken from a human donor with classical Hodgkin lymphoma.

This sequence joins TRBV5-1 and TRBJ1-2, with D possibly TRBD1 on 6 matching bases. V lost 4 bases to trimming and J lost 8 bases, with 21 bases between them. The CDR3 consists of 15 residues. The germline V gene has CDR1 SGHRS and CDR2 YFSETQ. Here the CDR3 DNA reads TGCGCCAGCAGCCTAATGGACAGACTAGCGGGGGGCTACACCTTC. Amino acids: CASSLMDRLAGGYTF. The whole variable domain, filled in from reference TRBV5-1 and TRBJ1-2, reads KAGVTQTPRYLIKTRGQQVTLSCSPISGHRSVSWYQQTPGQGLQFLFEYFSETQRNKGNFPGRFSGRQFSNSRSEMNVSTLELGDSALYLCASSLMDRLAGGYTFGSGTRLTVV.

The chain recombines TRBV9 with TRBJ1-5; the D gene is possibly TRBD1 (5 bases). In germline, CDR1 is SGDLS, CDR2 YYNGEE. Trimming stripped 0 bases from V and 0 bases from J, with 10 bases between. This CDR3 is built from 16 residues. The CDR3, as DNA: TGTGCCAGCAGCGTAGGATCAGGGAATAGCAATCAGCCCCAGCATTTT. This sequence encodes CASSVGSGNSNQPQHF.

The rearrangement links TRBV5-1 to TRBJ1-6; D gene unclear. V was shortened by 4 bases and J by 10 bases, with 12 bases between the two germline ends. Germline V gene data show CDR1 as SGHRS and CDR2 as YFSETQ. The length of the CDR3 is 13 residues. The CDR3 region is CASSEAVSSPLHF. CDR3 in DNA: TGCGCCAGCAGCGAGGCCGTGAGCTCACCCCTCCACTTT.

The chain links TRBV19 to TRBJ2-5, with 8 nucleotides matching TRBD1. The CDR3 contains 18 residues. V lost 5 bases to trimming and J lost 0 bases; unmatched junction nucleotides: 14. CDR1 is LNHDA and CDR2 is SQIVND in the germline V gene (reference sequence). CDR3 in DNA: TGTGCCAGTAGTTCAAGGACAGGGAGAATTGCGTACCAAGAGACCCAGTACTTC. This encodes CASSSRTGRIAYQETQYF.

The V gene is TRBV29-1, the J gene TRBJ2-5; TRBD1 aligns across 8 bases. Trimming cost V 7 bases and J 2 bases; bases outside gene matches: 18. CDR1 is SQVTM and CDR2 is ANQGSEA in the germline V gene. This CDR3 is built from 17 residues. This chain's CDR3 is CSANLAAGTGLQETQYF. The CDR3 coding sequence is TGCAGCGCGAACTTAGCGGCGGGGACAGGACTACAAGAGACCCAGTACTTC.

This chain joins TRBV28 and TRBJ1-2; D may be TRBD1 (6 bases). V lost 2 bases and J 4 bases, leaving 11 bases between the germline ends. The CDR3 runs to 14 residues. The germline CDR1 and CDR2 sequences are MDHEN and SYDVKM. CDR3 in amino acids: CASSLLQGSYGYTF. CDR3 sequence (DNA): TGTGCCAGCAGTTTACTCCAGGGGAGCTATGGCTACACCTTC.

This clone was counted a single time. The chain links TRBV7-2 to TRBJ1-1; D is unclear. Trimming cost V 4 bases and J 3 bases, with 9 bases left between them. Germline V gives CDR1 SGHTA, CDR2 FQGNSA. CDR3 length: 13 residues. The CDR3 sequence is CASSSTTYTEAFF. The DNA for the CDR3 is TGTGCCAGCAGCTCAACCACGTACACTGAAGCTTTCTTT.

This sequence joins TRBV4-3 and TRBJ2-3, with D tentatively TRBD1 (5 bases). The CDR3 sequence is 15 residues long. Germline V gene data show CDR1 as LGHNA and CDR2 as YSLEER. Trimming left V 4 bases short and J 2 bases short, with 13 bases between. The CDR3 region has the DNA TGCGCCAGCAGCCCCCGACAGAGTTCCACAGATACGCAGTATTTT. Protein: CASSPRQSSTDTQYF.

The chain has TRBV19 and TRBJ1-2; D possibly corresponds to TRBD1 (6 bases). Germline V lookup: CDR1 LNHDA, CDR2 SQIVND (reference sequence). Trimming took off 9 bases at V and 4 bases at J, with 18 bases between the two ends. The length of the CDR3 is 14 residues. In DNA, the CDR3 is TGTGCCAGCACATCACAGGGATCTTCCTATGGCTACACCTTC. As protein: CASTSQGSSYGYTF.

This clone was recorded once. The chain recombines TRBV6-5 with TRBJ1-2, with 12 bases aligning to TRBD1. V was pared by 2 bases and J by 6 bases, with 4 bases of the junction left unmatched. CDR3 length: 15 amino acids. From germline, CDR1 is MNHEY and CDR2 SVGAGI. The CDR3 sequence: CASSYGTGGGDGYTF. The CDR3 region has the DNA TGTGCCAGCAGTTACGGGACAGGGGGCGGGGATGGCTACACCTTC.

The V and J genes are TRBV6-1 and TRBJ1-1; 9 bases agree with TRBD1. Germline CDR1 and CDR2: MNHNS and SASEGT. V lost 6 bases and J lost 1; bases outside the gene matches: 3. The CDR3 runs to 14 residues. The CDR3 DNA is TGTGCCAGCAGGGAGACAGGGGGGAACACTGAAGCTTTCTTT. Its translation is CASRETGGNTEAFF.

This chain joins TRBV15 and TRBJ2-1; D may be TRBD2 (6 bases). Germline CDR1 is LNHNV and CDR2 is YYDKDF (reference sequence). Deletions cut 0 bases from V and 0 bases from J, with 12 bases between. The CDR3 is 17 residues long. CDR3 sequence: CATSRDAGGLSYNEQFF. The CDR3 nucleotides read TGTGCCACCAGCAGAGATGCCGGAGGGCTCTCCTACAATGAGCAGTTCTTC.

The rearrangement joins TRBV5-1 to TRBJ1-1; TRBD1 matches 8 bases. The CDR3 length is 14 residues. CDR1 is SGHRS, CDR2 YFSETQ, per germline. J lost 4 bases, V lost 5 bases, and 7 bases had no gene match. CDR3 protein: CASSWDRMGTEAFF. The CDR3, as DNA: TGCGCCAGCAGTTGGGACAGGATGGGCACTGAAGCTTTCTTT.

This clone came up once. The V gene is TRBV18, the J gene TRBJ2-1; TRBD1 agrees at 7 bases. With V trimmed by 3 bases and J by 10 bases, 6 bases remained unmatched. The germline V gene encodes CDR1 KGHSH and CDR2 LQKENI. This CDR3 has 13 amino acids. The CDR3 sequence: CASSPSVGQEQFF. DNA for the CDR3: TGTGCCAGCTCACCGTCAGTGGGACAGGAGCAGTTCTTC.

The chain couples TRBV12-1 to TRBJ2-4; TRBD1 is the table's D call, not checked against the DNA. TRBV12-1 is a known pseudogene. This CDR3 comprises 14 residues. CDR3 bases: TGTGCCAGCAGTACCCTTGGGCACAAAAACATTCAGTACTTC. It yields the protein CASSTLGHKNIQYF.

The CDR3 region is CASSGRRETQYF. In nucleotides, the CDR3 is TGCGCCAGCAGCGGAAGGAGGGAGACCCAGTACTTC. The chain is built from TRBV10-1 and TRBJ2-5; weak D call: TRBD2 (5 bases). Germline V gives CDR1 WNHNN, CDR2 SYGVQD (reference sequence). V was shortened by 6 bases and J by 5 bases, with 10 bases between the two germline ends. The length of the CDR3 is 12 residues.

The CDR3 sequence is CASSPSRFNEQFF. The CDR3 DNA is TGTGCCAGCTCACCGTCCAGATTCAATGAGCAGTTCTTC. The V call is TRBV18, the J call TRBJ2-1; D gene uncertain. Germline V gene lookup returns CDR1 KGHSH and CDR2 LQKENI. V shed 3 bases and J shed 6 bases, with 9 bases lying between them. The CDR3 extends over 13 amino acids.

The rearrangement uses TRBV19 and TRBJ1-6; TRBD1 agrees at 12 bases. Germline loops: CDR1 LNHDA, CDR2 SQIVND (reference sequence). V shed 5 bases and J 10 bases; nucleotides not matched to a gene: 12. The CDR3 runs to 17 residues. CDR3 region: CASSSSRDRGPRSPLHF. In DNA form, the CDR3 reads TGTGCCAGTAGTTCAAGCCGGGACAGGGGGCCTAGATCACCCCTCCACTTT.

The chain carries TRBV14 and TRBJ1-4, with 8 bases identical to TRBD1. V dropped 4 bases and J dropped 8; count of bases not matched to a gene: 9. Germline V gene lookup returns CDR1 SGHDN and CDR2 FVKESK. The CDR3 consists of 15 residues. CDR3 sequence: CASSLGDYRGEKLFF. CDR3 DNA: TGTGCCAGCAGCCTGGGGGACTACAGGGGGGAAAAACTGTTTTTT. The full variable domain, with the rest looked up from reference TRBV14 and TRBJ1-4, is EAGVTQFPSHSVIEKGQTVTLRCDPISGHDNLYWYRRVMGKEIKFLLHFVKESKQDESGMPNNRFLAERTGGTYSTLKVQPAELEDSGVYFCASSLGDYRGEKLFFGSGTQLSVL.

The chain joins TRBV11-3 to TRBJ2-3, with 7 bases identical to TRBD2. The V and J ends lost 3 bases and 1 base, in that order; junction bases with no gene match: 1. Germline V gives CDR1 SGHNT, CDR2 YENEEA. CDR3 length: 14 amino acids. CDR3 DNA: TGTGCCAGCAGCTTCCGGGGGGGCACAGATACGCAGTATTTT. As protein: CASSFRGGTDTQYF.

The rearrangement links TRBV2 to TRBJ2-7; D ambiguous. CDR1 is SNHLY and CDR2 is FYNNEI in the germline V gene. Trimming took 3 bases from V and 0 from J, leaving 9 bases between them. This CDR3 spans 14 amino acids. Written as DNA, the CDR3 is TGTGCCAGCAGTGAGGGATGGCGCTCCTACGAGCAGTACTTC. As protein: CASSEGWRSYEQYF. Full variable domain (remainder filled in from reference TRBV2 and TRBJ2-7): EPEVTQTPSHQVTQMGQEVILRCVPISNHLYFYWYRQILGQKVEFLVSFYNNEISEKSEIFDDQFSVERPDGSNFTLKIRSTKLEDSAMYFCASSEGWRSYEQYFGPGTRLTVT.

The chain recombines TRBV19 with TRBJ2-5; the D gene is possibly TRBD2 (5 bases). V was clipped by 5 bases and J by 4 bases, with 14 bases between them. In germline, CDR1 is LNHDA, CDR2 SQIVND (reference sequence). CDR3 length equals 14 residues. The CDR3 reads CASSPLSEGETQYF. In nucleotides, the CDR3 is TGTGCCAGTAGTCCCCTTTCAGAGGGAGAGACCCAGTACTTC.

J is TRBJ2-5 and V is TRBV5-1; the D gene is possibly TRBD1 (5 bases). This CDR3 comprises 13 residues. Germline assignment: CDR1 SGHRS and CDR2 YFSETQ. V lost 0 bases and J lost 4, with 7 bases in between. As DNA, the CDR3 is TGCGCCAGCAGCTTGGGCAGGGTAGAGACCCAGTACTTC. Translated, it gives CASSLGRVETQYF.

This chain joins TRBV6-5 and TRBJ1-5; TRBD1 is a possible D gene (5 bases). CDR3 length equals 13 residues. Germline CDR1 and CDR2: MNHEY and SVGAGI. V lost 6 bases, J lost 4 bases, and 10 bases lay in between. CDR3 coding DNA: TGTGCCAGCAGAGTCTCAGGGAATCAGCCCCAGCATTTT. This sequence encodes CASRVSGNQPQHF.

This chain joins TRBV5-1 and TRBJ2-2; 9 nucleotides match TRBD2. V dropped 0 bases and J dropped 5; count of bases not matched to a gene: 5. CDR3 length: 16 amino acids. Germline assignment: CDR1 SGHRS and CDR2 YFSETQ. CDR3 in amino acids: CASSLGSGRLTGELFF. CDR3 bases: TGCGCCAGCAGCTTGGGAAGCGGGAGGTTAACCGGGGAGCTGTTTTTT.

CDR3 loop: CASSLWRRQGMNNEQFF. Written as DNA, the CDR3 is TGTGCCAGCAGTTTATGGCGTAGACAGGGTATGAACAATGAGCAGTTCTTC. V gene TRBV27 combines with J gene TRBJ2-1; 7 nucleotides agree with TRBD1. CDR1 and CDR2 from the germline V gene are MNHEY and SMNVEV (reference sequence). CDR3 size: 17 residues. Trimming cost V 1 base and J 5 bases; bases outside gene matches: 11.

The CDR3 DNA sequence: TGTGCCAGTAGCACCTTTACCCCCTACCTCTACAATGAGCAGTTCTTC. Translated: CASSTFTPYLYNEQFF. The chain joins TRBV19 to TRBJ2-1; D uncertain. Trimming left V 6 bases short and J 3 bases short, with 18 bases between. The CDR3 consists of 16 residues. Germline V gives CDR1 LNHDA, CDR2 SQIVND (reference sequence).

The chain is built from TRBV19 and TRBJ2-2; the D is unclear. Trimming removed 3 bases from V and 5 bases from J, with 4 bases in between. Germline loops: CDR1 LNHDA, CDR2 SQIVND (reference sequence). The CDR3 loop spans 12 amino acids. The CDR3 region has the DNA TGTGCCAGTAGTATGGATACCGGGGAGCTGTTTTTT. This codes for CASSMDTGELFF.

This chain joins TRBV6-5 and TRBJ1-5; maybe TRBD1 (6 bases). V shed 2 bases and J shed 7 bases, with 12 bases lying between them. The CDR3 totals 14 residues. Germline CDR1 MNHEY, CDR2 SVGAGI. CDR3 DNA: TGTGCCAGCAGTTACGGCACAGGGAACCAGCCCCAGCATTTT. Translation gives CASSYGTGNQPQHF.